Here is one TCR beta chain with its context. The data derive from a study of CD8+ T cells in alopecia areata. cDNA reverse transcribed from extracted RNA served as the sequencing template. The data were produced by immunoSEQ multiplex PCR, yet TCRdb's version contains in-frame clones alone and is incomplete. The sample consists of around 190,000 clones, less than 70% of them appearing once. The sample's treatment: oral pan-JAK inhibitor, 5-10 mg twice daily. This CDR3 is 15 amino acids long. V gave up 4 bases and J gave up 9 bases; unmatched junction bases: 11. From germline, CDR1 is SNHLY and CDR2 FYNNEI.

This chain joins TRBV2 and TRBJ2-5; 10 bases are shared with TRBD1. The specimen was CD4+ T cells sorted from blood, collected around week 49, from a patient treated with tofacitinib. This clonotype was obtained from a human donor with alopecia areata. The CDR3 loop is CASSGPSGQGWPQYF. The CDR3 coding sequence is TGTGCCAGCAGTGGCCCCTCGGGACAGGGGTGGCCCCAGTACTTC.